This T cell receptor (beta chain) was sequenced in a study of response to subunit inactivated influenza vaccine. Worth noting for this clonotype: What it binds is not known.

TCRdb fed the RT-PCR reads into MiXCR, producing one record per CDR3 protein. In the table there are about 520,000 distinct CDR3 sequences, around 25% of which are singletons. Broader study findings: Only a handful of new T cells, the authors suggested, are recruited with each seasonal influenza vaccination.

Germline loops: CDR1 DFQATT, CDR2 SNEGSKA (reference sequence). The CDR3 consists of 14 residues. V lost 1 base and J 10 bases, leaving 19 bases between the germline ends. The receptor comes from a man aged 50 or older who received an inactivated influenza vaccine. The sequenced sample was CD4+ T cells sorted from PBMCs, obtained 5 days after vaccination. The chain links TRBV20-1 to TRBJ1-1; a weak D match, TRBD1 (6 bases). In nucleotides, the CDR3 is TGCAGTGCTAGAGGAGGTGGGGACACCCTGAGAGCTTTCTTT. This sequence encodes CSARGGGDTLRAFF.